This T cell receptor beta chain derives from a study of beta chain features in type 1 diabetes. Every donor had blood drawn once into heparin, around 120 mL on average. A few counts support this clone. V was clipped by 6 bases and J by 11 bases; unmatched bases: 9. Germline V gene lookup returns CDR1 ENHRY and CDR2 SYGVKD. This CDR3 has 13 amino acids. Sequenced material consisted of expressed TCRB transcripts (all of the isolated RNA was reverse transcribed). Profiling relied on immunoSEQ multiplex PCR, and the TCRdb table lists in-frame clones only, not all of them. The sample consists of hundreds of thousands of clones, about 10% of them appearing once.

The source of this sequence is a woman under 30 in good health. The chain recombines TRBV10-3 with TRBJ1-1; 10 bases fit TRBD1. Sequenced material: naive CD4+ T cells from blood. CDR3 in amino acids: CAIRMTGGAKAFF. For the CDR3, the DNA is TGTGCCATCAGGATGACAGGGGGCGCGAAGGCTTTCTTT.